This TCR beta chain comes out of a study of OX40 agonist ivuxolimab in advanced cancers. In the study overall: Partial responses occurred in three patients (one hepatocellular carcinoma, two cutaneous melanoma). Broader study findings: Individuals who were partial responders at 0.1-3.0 mg/kg had clonal expansion that ranked among the lowest.

To note about this clone: As yet, its antigen is unknown.

Method: immunoSEQ multiplex PCR; TCRdb's copy keeps in-frame clones and lacks some. The sample consists of around 76,000 clones, about 89% of them appearing once. This CDR3 region has 8 residues. Trimming left V 11 bases short and J 10 bases short, with 9 bases between. Germline CDR1 and CDR2: MNHGY and SVAAGI. The TCR comes from an adult with an advanced solid tumor such as melanoma, head and neck, liver or kidney cancer. The source was CD4+ or CD8+ T cells sorted from blood, collected in a trial of the OX40 agonist ivuxolimab. This chain joins TRBV6-9 and TRBJ2-7, with D perhaps TRBD2 (5 bases). CDR3 loop: CARGVQYF. The CDR3 DNA reads as TGTGCCCGGGGAGTCCAGTACTTC.